This TCR beta chain is drawn from a study of blood T cell repertoires in COVID-19. At the level of the study: The samples span acute and convalescent COVID-19 from the United States, Italy and Spain.

In the original analysis: Amplification with reference gene primers provided the estimates of nucleated cell counts. Assay: immunoSEQ multiplex PCR; the TCRdb copy retains only in-frame clones and omits some. V and J calls and clone size are given by that table; D and trimming were obtained from the DNA. The sample contains more than 150,000 clones, roughly 90% of which appear only once. The V end lost 3 bases, the J end lost 10 bases, and 12 bases lay between the germline ends. The CDR3 runs 12 residues. The table lists this clone with a few counts. The clonotype comes from a man in his sixties with acute or convalescent COVID-19. The V gene is TRBV12-3 or TRBV12-4, the J gene TRBJ1-1; no reliable D call. Sequenced: peripheral blood. CDR3 sequence (DNA): TGTGCCAGCAGTTTCCCCCCAAGCTCAGCTTTCTTT. As protein: CASSFPPSSAFF.